This is a list of T cell receptor beta chains from one sample in a study of blood T cell repertoires in COVID-19. Only in-frame clones appear in the TCRdb table, and some are missing; sequencing was by immunoSEQ multiplex PCR. Found here are tens of thousands of clones, 80% of them singletons; the top ten hold under 25%. Specimen: peripheral blood. The receptors were sampled from a woman aged 80 or older with acute or convalescent COVID-19. CDR3s include the opening cysteine and the closing phenylalanine or tryptophan. Fields, in order: D gene, clone size, V gene, J gene, CDR3 protein, CDR3 DNA. D genes are given only for firm matches. Clone size appears in some rows only: once, few, many, or a class for an expanded clone.

NA,NA,TRBV6-4,TRBJ2-1,CASSDEAGWEQFF,TGTGCCAGCAGTGACGAGGCTGGGTGGGAGCAGTTCTTC
NA,few,TRBV5-5,TRBJ2-7,CASSLGAAYEQYF,TGTGCCAGCAGCTTGGGGGCAGCCTACGAGCAGTACTTC
NA,NA,TRBV7-5,TRBJ2-7,CVRSNASGF,TGTGTCAGAAGCAACGCGAGCGGGTTC
TRBD2,NA,TRBV5-1,TRBJ2-7,CASSFSMGGVDEQYF,TGCGCCAGCAGCTTTTCAATGGGGGGGGTTGACGAGCAGTACTTC
TRBD1,NA,TRBV30,TRBJ1-2,CAWSSLGTEAHTF,TGTGCCTGGAGTAGTTTAGGGACAGAAGCTCACACCTTC
TRBD1,NA,TRBV5-6,TRBJ1-3,CASSQRDRSGNTIYF,TGTGCCAGCAGCCAGCGGGACAGGTCTGGAAACACCATATATTTT
NA,NA,TRBV5-4,TRBJ1-4,CASSVRTAGEKLFF,TGTGCCAGCAGCGTAAGGACAGCCGGGGAAAAACTGTTTTTT
TRBD2,NA,TRBV7-9,TRBJ2-5,CASSSLGGRETQYF,TGTGCCAGCAGCTCCCTTGGCGGGAGGGAGACCCAGTACTTC
TRBD1,NA,TRBV5-6,TRBJ1-3,CASSFYSGGRNTIYF,TGTGCCAGCAGCTTTTACTCAGGGGGCCGGAACACCATATATTTT
TRBD1,NA,TRBV5-1,TRBJ2-3,CASSKPPGQGIDTQYF,TGCGCCAGCAGTAAACCCCCGGGACAGGGAATAGATACGCAGTATTTT
NA,NA,TRBV5-1,TRBJ2-6,CASSRGGTEVSGANVLTF,TGCGCCAGCAGCCGGGGCGGGACAGAAGTCTCTGGGGCCAACGTCCTGACTTTC
TRBD2,NA,TRBV4-1,TRBJ2-3,CASSQPEAGGREDTQYF,TGCGCCAGCAGCCAACCTGAAGCGGGAGGCCGAGAAGATACGCAGTATTTT
TRBD1,NA,TRBV2,TRBJ2-2,CASSLVGQGAGELFF,TGTGCCAGCTCCCTCGTTGGACAGGGGGCCGGGGAGCTGTTTTTT
NA,NA,TRBV6-5,TRBJ1-2,CATNDRGYGYTF,TGTGCCACTAATGACAGAGGCTATGGCTACACCTTC
NA,NA,TRBV10-3,TRBJ2-7,CAISDPAGKAYYEQYF,TGTGCCATCAGTGATCCCGCGGGGAAAGCCTACTACGAGCAGTACTTC
NA,few,TRBV15,TRBJ2-7,CATSRAVSRTSYYEQYF,TGTGCCACCAGCAGAGCTGTTTCAAGGACTTCTTACTACGAGCAGTACTTC
NA,NA,TRBV30,TRBJ1-5,CAWSSDRHSNQPQHF,TGTGCCTGGAGCTCCGACCGACATAGCAATCAGCCCCAGCATTTT
TRBD1,NA,TRBV11-3,TRBJ2-5,CASSLYPPGTGLQETQYF,TGTGCCAGCAGCTTATATCCCCCCGGGACAGGCCTACAAGAGACCCAGTACTTC
TRBD2,NA,TRBV7-2,TRBJ2-2,CASSLSGLAGVPGELFF,TGTGCCAGCAGCTTAAGTGGACTAGCGGGAGTCCCCGGGGAGCTGTTTTTT
NA,NA,TRBV4-1,TRBJ2-3,CASSLQVGTDTQYF,TGCGCCAGCAGCCTACAAGTTGGCACAGATACGCAGTATTTT